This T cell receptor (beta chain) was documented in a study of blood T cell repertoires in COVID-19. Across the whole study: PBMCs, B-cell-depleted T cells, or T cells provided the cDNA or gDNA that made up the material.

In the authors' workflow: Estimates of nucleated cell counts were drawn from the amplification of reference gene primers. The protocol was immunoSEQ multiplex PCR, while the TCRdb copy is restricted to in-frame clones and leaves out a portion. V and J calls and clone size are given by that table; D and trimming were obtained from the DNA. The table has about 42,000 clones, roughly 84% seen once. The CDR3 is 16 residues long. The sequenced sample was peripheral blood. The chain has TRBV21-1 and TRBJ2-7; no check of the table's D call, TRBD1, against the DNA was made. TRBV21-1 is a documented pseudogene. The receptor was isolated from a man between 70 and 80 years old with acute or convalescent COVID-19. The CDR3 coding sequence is TGTGCCAGCAACTCAAGGGGGCCAAGGGGCCTGGACGAGCAGTACTTC. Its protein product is CASNSRGPRGLDEQYF.